Only one count was recorded for the clone carrying this TCR beta chain. Its antigen is still unknown. From germline, CDR1 is SGHDT and CDR2 YYEEEE. The CDR3 sequence is 16 residues long. V dropped 6 bases and J dropped 4; count of bases not matched to a gene: 13. Sequencing was performed with immunoSEQ multiplex PCR; in TCRdb, only in-frame clones are kept and a portion is missing. Of roughly 28,000 clones in the sample, about 82% were seen once. This record comes from a study of cytotoxic CD8 clonotypes in ibrutinib-treated CLL. The study's findings and limits: In comparison with age-matched healthy donors, baseline clonality was higher and tracked circulating CD8+ T-cell counts. In sustained-remission versus progressing patients, sampling times differed.

Material: PBMCs, obtained after 24 months of ibrutinib treatment. This chain uses TRBV5-6 with TRBJ2-3; TRBD2 matches at 8 bases. The clonotype was recovered from a human donor with chronic lymphocytic leukemia. In nucleotides, the CDR3 is TGTGCCAGCAACGACTATCTGCGGGGGGATCCAGATACGCAGTATTTT. This translates into CASNDYLRGDPDTQYF. Combining the CDR3 with reference TRBV5-6 and TRBJ2-3 gives the whole variable domain DAGVTQSPTHLIKTRGQQVTLRCSPKSGHDTVSWYQQALGQGPQFIFQYYEEEERQRGNFPDRFSGHQFPNYSSELNVNALLLGDSALYLCASNDYLRGDPDTQYFGPGTRLTVL.